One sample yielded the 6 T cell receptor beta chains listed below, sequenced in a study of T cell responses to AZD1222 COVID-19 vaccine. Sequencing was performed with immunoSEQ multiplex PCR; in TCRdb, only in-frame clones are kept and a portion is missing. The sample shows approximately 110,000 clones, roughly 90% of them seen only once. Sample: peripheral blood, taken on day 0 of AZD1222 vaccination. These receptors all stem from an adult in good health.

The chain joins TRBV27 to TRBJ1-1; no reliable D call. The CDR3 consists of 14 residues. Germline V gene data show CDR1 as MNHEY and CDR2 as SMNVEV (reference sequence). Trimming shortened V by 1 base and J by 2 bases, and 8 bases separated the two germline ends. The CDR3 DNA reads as TGTGCCAGCAGTTTATTAGGCGGAAACACTGAAGCTTTCTTT. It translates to CASSLLGGNTEAFF.

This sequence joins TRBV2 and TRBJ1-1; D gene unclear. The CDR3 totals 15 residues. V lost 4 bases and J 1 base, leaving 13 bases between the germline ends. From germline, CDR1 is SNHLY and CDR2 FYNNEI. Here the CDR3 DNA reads TGTGCCAGCAGTGTTGCGCAACGTGAGAACACTGAAGCTTTCTTT. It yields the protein CASSVAQRENTEAFF.

CDR3 loop: CASSSTDRGQYNEQFF. CDR3 coding DNA: TGTGCCAGCAGCTCCACGGACAGGGGCCAGTACAATGAGCAGTTCTTC. This chain connects TRBV9 to TRBJ2-1; 9 nucleotides line up with TRBD1. Germline loops: CDR1 SGDLS, CDR2 YYNGEE. J lost 4 bases, V lost 4 bases, and 9 bases had no gene match. This CDR3 has 16 residues.

CDR3 loop: CASSKQLAGGGADTQYF. In DNA form, the CDR3 reads TGTGCCAGCAGCAAACAACTAGCGGGGGGTGGCGCAGATACGCAGTATTTT. The V call is TRBV7-3, the J call TRBJ2-3; 12 bases are a match to TRBD2. The ends lost 5 bases at V and 4 bases at J; junction bases unmatched: 10. Germline-derived CDR1 and CDR2 are SGHTA and FQGTGA. The CDR3 covers 17 residues.

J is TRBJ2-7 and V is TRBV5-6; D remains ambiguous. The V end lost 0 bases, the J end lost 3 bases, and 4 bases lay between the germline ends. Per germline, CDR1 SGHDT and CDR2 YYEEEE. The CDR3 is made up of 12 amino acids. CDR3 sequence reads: CASSLEGYEQYF. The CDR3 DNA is TGTGCCAGCAGCTTGGAAGGCTACGAGCAGTACTTC.

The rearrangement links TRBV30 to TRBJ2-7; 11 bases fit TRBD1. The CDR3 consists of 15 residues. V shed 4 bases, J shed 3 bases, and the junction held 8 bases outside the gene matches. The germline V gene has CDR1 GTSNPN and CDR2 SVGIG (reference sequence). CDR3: CAWNHPGTGGYEQYF. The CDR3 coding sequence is TGTGCCTGGAACCATCCCGGGACAGGGGGCTACGAGCAGTACTTC.